Presented here are 11 T cell receptor beta chains from one specimen sequenced in a study of blood T cell repertoires in COVID-19. Clones were read by immunoSEQ multiplex PCR, and TCRdb kept only the in-frame ones, dropping some. Among fewer than 350,000 clones listed, around nine tenths were seen once. Sequencing input: peripheral blood. The receptors come from a young woman with COVID-19, enrolled during active disease.

J is TRBJ2-7 and V is TRBV24-1, with 9 bases matching TRBD1. The germline gives CDR1 KGHDR, CDR2 SFDVKD. J lost 2 bases, V lost 4 bases, and 5 bases had no gene match. CDR3 length equals 15 residues. DNA for the CDR3: TGTGCCACCAGTGACACCGGGACAGGGACCTACGAGCAGTACTTC. This translates into CATSDTGTGTYEQYF.

This clone was seen a single time. The chain has TRBV3-1 (or the pseudogene TRBV3-2) and TRBJ2-1; D may be TRBD2 (6 bases). CDR1 LGHDT and CDR2 YNNKEL come from the germline V gene (reference sequence). This CDR3 region has 16 residues. Trimming took 4 bases from V and 4 from J, leaving 17 bases between them. The CDR3 DNA sequence: TGTGCCAGCAGCCCCTTCGTCTCGGGACTTTACAATGAGCAGTTCTTC. It specifies CASSPFVSGLYNEQFF.

The rearrangement joins TRBV29-1 to TRBJ1-1, with 8 bases matching TRBD1. There are 11 residues in the CDR3. Germline V gives CDR1 SQVTM, CDR2 ANQGSEA. V was clipped by 7 bases and J by 4 bases; unmatched bases: 2. CDR3 protein: CSATGGTEAFF. The DNA for the CDR3 is TGCAGCGCCACAGGGGGCACTGAAGCTTTCTTT.

The V gene is TRBV4-3, the J gene TRBJ2-7; TRBD2 matches 8 bases. Germline lookup yields CDR1 LGHNA and CDR2 YSLEER. The CDR3 covers 16 residues. With V trimmed by 1 base and J by 1 base, 6 bases remained unmatched. CDR3 residues: CASSQGQGLGSYEQYF. The CDR3 DNA sequence: TGCGCCAGCAGCCAAGGGCAGGGACTAGGGTCCTACGAGCAGTACTTC.

The V call is TRBV28, the J call TRBJ2-5, with a weak D call TRBD1 (6 bases). In germline, CDR1 is MDHEN, CDR2 SYDVKM. This CDR3 comprises 14 residues. Trimming removed 6 bases at V and 6 bases at J, with 17 bases between. As DNA, the CDR3 is TGTGCCAGCAGGTTGGACAGAATGCTCCAGACCCAGTACTTC. It translates to CASRLDRMLQTQYF.

The gene calls are TRBV19 and TRBJ2-1; 11 bases map to TRBD1. Germline CDR1 LNHDA, CDR2 SQIVND (reference sequence). V gave up 4 bases and J gave up 2 bases; unmatched junction bases: 4. The CDR3 totals 16 residues. The CDR3, as DNA: TGTGCCAGTAGTACCAGGACAGGGGGCACCTACAATGAGCAGTTCTTC. Protein: CASSTRTGGTYNEQFF.

This chain joins TRBV5-5 and TRBJ2-3; no clear D gene. The germline V gene encodes CDR1 SGHKS and CDR2 YYEKEE (reference sequence). CDR3 length equals 15 residues. The ends were cut back, 1 base at V and 3 bases at J, with 12 bases in the middle. DNA for the CDR3: TGTGCCAGCAGCTTGATTGTAGGAGCGACAGATACGCAGTATTTT. The encoded protein is CASSLIVGATDTQYF.

CDR3 nucleotide sequence: TGTGCCAGCAGTTTACCGACAGGGCCTAATGAAAAACTGTTTTTT. Protein: CASSLPTGPNEKLFF. The chain carries TRBV28 and TRBJ1-4; 7 nucleotides match TRBD1. Germline values: CDR1 MDHEN, CDR2 SYDVKM. Trimming at V came to 2 bases and at J to 3 bases, leaving 3 bases not matched to a gene. The CDR3 sequence is 15 residues long.

For the CDR3, the DNA is TGTGCCAGTAAAGCGGGGGGGCGCGTCCAGCCCCAGCATTTT. Translated, it gives CASKAGGRVQPQHF. The chain carries TRBV19 and TRBJ1-5; D possibly corresponds to TRBD1 (6 bases). The CDR3 runs to 14 residues. V was shortened by 7 bases and J by 7 bases, with 17 bases between the two germline ends. Germline V CDR1 and CDR2: LNHDA, SQIVND (reference sequence).

The gene calls are TRBV5-1 and TRBJ2-1, with TRBD2 matching over 12 bases. CDR3 length equals 18 residues. Germline trimming cut 3 bases from V and 6 bases from J; bases unmatched to any gene: 13. The germline gives CDR1 SGHRS, CDR2 YFSETQ. The CDR3 spells CASSSTTSGGMARNEQFF. CDR3 sequence (DNA): TGCGCCAGCAGCTCCACAACTAGCGGGGGGATGGCTCGCAATGAGCAGTTCTTC.

This chain joins TRBV14 and TRBJ2-1; D gene unclear. V gave up 4 bases and J gave up 8 bases, with 9 bases separating them. The CDR3 consists of 12 residues. Germline loops: CDR1 SGHDN, CDR2 FVKESK. CDR3 sequence (DNA): TGTGCCAGCAGCCCGGGTCATGATGAGCAGTTCTTC. It specifies CASSPGHDEQFF.